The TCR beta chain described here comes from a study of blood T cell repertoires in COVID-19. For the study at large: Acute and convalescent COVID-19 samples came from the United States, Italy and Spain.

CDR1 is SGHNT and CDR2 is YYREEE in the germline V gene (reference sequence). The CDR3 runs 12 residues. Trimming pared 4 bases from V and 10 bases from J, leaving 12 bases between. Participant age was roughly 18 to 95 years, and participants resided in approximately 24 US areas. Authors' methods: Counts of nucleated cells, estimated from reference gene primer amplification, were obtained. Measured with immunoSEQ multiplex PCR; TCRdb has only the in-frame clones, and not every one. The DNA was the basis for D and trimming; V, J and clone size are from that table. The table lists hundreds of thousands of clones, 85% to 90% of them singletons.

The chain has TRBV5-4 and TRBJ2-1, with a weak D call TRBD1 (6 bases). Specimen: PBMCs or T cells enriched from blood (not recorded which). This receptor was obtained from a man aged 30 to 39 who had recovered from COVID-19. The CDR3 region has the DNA TGTGCCAGCAGCCAGGGGCTTTACGAGCAGTTCTTC. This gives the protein CASSQGLYEQFF.